This is a list of T cell receptor beta chains from one sample in a study of vaccination effects on CD4 cells after COVID-19. No antigen is known for these receptors. Here immunoSEQ multiplex PCR was the method, and the copy in TCRdb shows in-frame clones only, minus some. The sample includes roughly 23,000 clones, 60% to 80% of them seen just once. The sample in question was CD4+ T cells from PBMCs cultured with SARS-CoV-2 spike peptides, obtained before COVID-19 vaccination. These receptors were taken from a human donor who had a prior SARS-CoV-2 infection. Both conserved end residues are part of each CDR3. A D gene is named only where the DNA matches it firmly. A clone size is listed for some rows: how often the clone was seen (once, few, many), or a class if it is expanded.

>TRBJ1-2|-|-|TRBV4-3
TGCGCCAGCAGCCAAGATCTATCCATCCGGGTATATGGCTACACCTTC
CASSQDLSIRVYGYTF
>TRBJ1-1|-|-|TRBV6-5
TGTGCCAGCAGTTACTGGGCAGGGATGGGCACTGAAGCTTTCTTT
CASSYWAGMGTEAFF
>TRBJ2-2|-|-|TRBV5-1
TGCGCCAGCAGCTTGGGACCCCTGGGCACCGGGGAGCTGTTTTTT
CASSLGPLGTGELFF
>TRBJ2-6|-|once|TRBV2
TGTGCCAGCAGTGAGCAGGGACCTAGCTCTGGGGCCAACGTCCTGACTTTC
CASSEQGPSSGANVLTF
>TRBJ2-7|-|once|TRBV2
TGTGCCAGCCGCCCGGGGCCTGGGAGGGAGCAGTACTTC
CASRPGPGREQYF
>TRBJ2-5|-|-|TRBV11-3
TGTGCCAGCAGCCTACCGGACGCCCGGGAGACCCAGTACTTC
CASSLPDARETQYF
>TRBJ2-3|-|-|TRBV5-4
TGTGCCAGCAGCTTTGACGGACTTCCAGATACGCAGTATTTT
CASSFDGLPDTQYF
>TRBJ1-1|-|once|TRBV2
TGTGCCAGCAGTCCTCGGAGTGACACTGAAGCTTTCTTT
CASSPRSDTEAFF
>TRBJ1-3|-|-|TRBV19
TGTGCCAGTAGTCGGGGGACTGGCTCTGGAAACACCATATATTTT
CASSRGTGSGNTIYF
>TRBJ2-2|TRBD1|few|TRBV19
TGTGCCAGTAGGAGTTGGGGACAGACTACTACCGGGGAGCTGTTTTTT
CASRSWGQTTTGELFF
>TRBJ2-3|-|few|TRBV29-1
TGCAGCGTTTCCAAGCGGGTAGGCACAGATACGCAGTATTTT
CSVSKRVGTDTQYF
>TRBJ1-3|-|-|TRBV6-5
TGTGCCAGCAGAAAAGGGGAGTATGGAAACACCATATATTTT
CASRKGEYGNTIYF
>TRBJ2-6|-|-|TRBV5-6
TGTGCCAGCAGCTTGGGAGTCTCTGGGGCCAACGTCCTGACTTTC
CASSLGVSGANVLTF
>TRBJ2-1|-|-|TRBV7-9
TGTGCCAGCATCCTCGGTGGTGGGGACGAGCAGTTCTTC
CASILGGGDEQFF
>TRBJ1-1|-|-|TRBV6-6
TGTGCCAGCAGTTCCCTTTGGGGTGAAGCTTTCTTT
CASSSLWGEAFF
>TRBJ2-5|-|-|TRBV5-1
TGCGCCAGCAGCACACGGACGCATTCAGAGACCCAGTACTTC
CASSTRTHSETQYF
>TRBJ1-4|-|-|TRBV1
TGCACCAGCAGCCAAGGACGGAACTTAAATGAAAAACTGTTTTTT
CTSSQGRNLNEKLFF
>TRBJ2-7|-|-|TRBV2
TGTGCCAGCAGTGGGGATAACGAGCAGTACTTC
CASSGDNEQYF
>TRBJ1-6|-|-|TRBV4-1
TGCGCCAGCAGCCAAGAAACCTACTCCTCCTATAATTCACCCCTCCACTTT
CASSQETYSSYNSPLHF
>TRBJ2-5|TRBD1|-|TRBV6-2/TRBV6-3
TGTGCCAGCAGTTATGTTGCGTGGGACAGTGACTTTGACCAGTACTTC
CASSYVAWDSDFDQYF
>TRBJ2-3|-|-|TRBV7-2
TGTGCCAGCAGCTTTTCTACTTCGGTGGATACGCAGTATTTT
CASSFSTSVDTQYF
>TRBJ1-6|-|medium-sized|TRBV5-3
TGTGCCAGAAGCGGGGACGGATTCAGCTCCTATAATTCACCCCTCCACTTT
CARSGDGFSSYNSPLHF
>TRBJ2-3|-|-|TRBV5-1
TGCGCCAGCAGCTTGGTGCCTGAAGATACGCAGTATTTT
CASSLVPEDTQYF
>TRBJ2-7|TRBD2|once|TRBV11-2
TGTGCCAGCAGCTTAGAGGGACTAGCGGCCTTCGGGGAGCAGTACTTC
CASSLEGLAAFGEQYF
>TRBJ2-7|TRBD1|-|TRBV6-5
TGTGCCAAGTCCGGGACAGGGGGCTTCGAGCAGTACTTC
CAKSGTGGFEQYF